The rows below give T cell receptor beta chains drawn from one sample of a study of cytotoxic CD8 clonotypes in ibrutinib-treated CLL. TCRdb's copy holds only in-frame clones and misses some; the assay was immunoSEQ multiplex PCR. Counted here are about 310,000 clones, 80% occurring once; the ten biggest clones make up 6.5% to 8.5%. The sample was PBMCs, taken before ibrutinib treatment. These receptor sequences come from a human donor with chronic lymphocytic leukemia. Each CDR3 is given with its conserved first and last residue. The D gene is left open where the match is weak. Size is stated for part of the rows, as once, few or many counts, or as a class when the clone is expanded.

.	TRBV2	.	TRBJ2-5	TGTGCCAGCAGTGACCTTAGGGACCAAGAGACCCAGTACTTC	CASSDLRDQETQYF
few	TRBV2	TRBD1	TRBJ1-4	TGTGCCAGCAGGGACAGGGAGTATGAAAAACTGTTTTTT	CASRDREYEKLFF
.	TRBV11-2	.	TRBJ1-1	TGTGCCACCCAAGGCGTTAGGGGGACTGAAGCTTTCTTT	CATQGVRGTEAFF
once	TRBV28	.	TRBJ1-1	TGTGCCAGCAGTTTAGGGGGACCAAACACTGAAGCTTTCTTT	CASSLGGPNTEAFF
.	TRBV19	.	TRBJ1-2	TGTGCCAGTAGTACCTCCCGGGGGTCTAGCTACACCTTC	CASSTSRGSSYTF
.	TRBV27	.	TRBJ2-7	TGTGCCAGCAGTTTTGAGGGAACCTACGAGCAGTACTTC	CASSFEGTYEQYF
once	TRBV30	TRBD2	TRBJ2-1	TGTGCCTGGAGTCCCGGACTAGCGGGAGGTGAGCAGTTCTTC	CAWSPGLAGGEQFF
.	TRBV6-5	.	TRBJ1-1	TGTGCCAGCAGATCATCAGACAGGTCCACTGAAGCTTTCTTT	CASRSSDRSTEAFF
few	TRBV18	.	TRBJ1-1	TGTGCCAGCTCACCAGGCGAGGGCATCACTGAAGCTTTCTTT	CASSPGEGITEAFF
.	TRBV29-1	.	TRBJ1-1	TGCAGCGTCAGAGGGACTCCAGAAGCTTTCTTT	CSVRGTPEAFF
.	TRBV18	.	TRBJ2-5	TGTGCCAGCTCACCACAAGAGACCCAGTACTTC	CASSPQETQYF
.	TRBV29-1	TRBD2	TRBJ2-2	TGCAGCGTTGAATTTCCTAGCGGGAATCCCGGGGAGCTGTTTTTT	CSVEFPSGNPGELFF
few	TRBV30	.	TRBJ2-7	TGTGCCTGGCGGGAGTGGTCCTACGAGCAGTACTTC	CAWREWSYEQYF
.	TRBV4-1	TRBD1	TRBJ2-3	TGCGCCAGCAGCCAAGATCAGGGGACAGCCACATCCACAGATACGCAGTATTTT	CASSQDQGTATSTDTQYF
.	TRBV20-1	.	TRBJ2-5	TGCAGTGTCCCGACAATAGAGACCCAGTACTTC	CSVPTIETQYF
.	TRBV19	.	TRBJ2-5	TGTGCCAGTAGTATAGAGTCCCAGGCCCGGGAGACCCAGTACTTC	CASSIESQARETQYF
once	TRBV5-1	TRBD2	TRBJ2-1	TGCGCCAGCAGGGATTCTAGCGGGGCCTCCTACAATGAGCAGTTCTTC	CASRDSSGASYNEQFF
few	TRBV5-1	TRBD1	TRBJ2-7	TGCGCCAGCAGCTCACTTAGACAGGGAAACTACGAGCAGTACTTC	CASSSLRQGNYEQYF
once	TRBV7-6	.	TRBJ1-2	TGTGCCAGCAGCCCCTCTTCGGGTCCGTACTATGGCTACACCTTC	CASSPSSGPYYGYTF
.	TRBV25-1	TRBD2	TRBJ2-7	TGTGCCAGCAGTGAACTGGGGACTAGCGGGATCTACGAGCAGTACTTC	CASSELGTSGIYEQYF
.	TRBV28	TRBD1	TRBJ1-2	TGTGCCAGTATTCCACCCGGGACAGGGGGCGCTAACTATGGCTACACCTTC	CASIPPGTGGANYGYTF
.	TRBV2	.	TRBJ1-4	TGTGCCAGCAGTCGGGCGATGAATGAAAAACTGTTTTTT	CASSRAMNEKLFF
.	TRBV7-2	TRBD2	TRBJ2-2	TGTGCCAGCAGACCACTAGCGGGAGGTGGCGGGGAGCTGTTTTTT	CASRPLAGGGGELFF
once	TRBV2	.	TRBJ1-1	TGTGCCAGCAGTGTTAGGGGGTTGGGCACTGAAGCTTTCTTT	CASSVRGLGTEAFF
.	TRBV7-2	.	TRBJ1-5	TGTGCCAGCAGCGTAGACGGAGCTCATCAGCCCCAGCATTTT	CASSVDGAHQPQHF
.	TRBV30	TRBD2	TRBJ2-5	TGTGCCTGGAGTACCGGGACTAGCGGGAGAAAGGCCCAGTACTTC	CAWSTGTSGRKAQYF
.	TRBV20-1	.	TRBJ2-5	TGCAGTGCGCGACAAGAGACCCAGTACTTC	CSARQETQYF
.	TRBV15	.	TRBJ1-1	TGTGCCACCAGCAGAGATCGTACAGTGTGGGCTTTCTTT	CATSRDRTVWAFF
.	TRBV29-1	.	TRBJ1-2	TGCAGCGTTGAAGATCTTGGAGGAAACTATGGCTACACCTTC	CSVEDLGGNYGYTF
.	TRBV7-8	TRBD2	TRBJ2-5	TGTGCCAGCAGCTATTGGGGGACTAGCGGGAGAGAGACCCAGTACTTC	CASSYWGTSGRETQYF
once	TRBV18	.	TRBJ1-3	TGTGCCAGCTCACAGTCGGGGTTGGAGTCTGGAAACACCATATATTTT	CASSQSGLESGNTIYF
.	TRBV15	TRBD1	TRBJ1-5	TGTGCCACCAGCCCAAGTGATCACGCCAACGACAGGGGTTATCAGCCCCAGCATTTT	CATSPSDHANDRGYQPQHF
few	TRBV6-1	TRBD1	TRBJ1-3	TGTGCCAGCAGTTGGTGGCAGGGGGTTGTCAACACCATATATTTT	CASSWWQGVVNTIYF
.	TRBV9	.	TRBJ2-3	TGTGCCAGCAGCGTAGGCGTCCAATACACAGATACGCAGTATTTT	CASSVGVQYTDTQYF
.	TRBV6-1	.	TRBJ2-7	TGTGCCAGCAGTCGCGACAGGTTCTCCTACGAGCAGTACTTC	CASSRDRFSYEQYF
few	TRBV4-2	TRBD1	TRBJ1-1	TGTGCCAGCAGCGAGGACAGGACAAACACTGAAGCTTTCTTT	CASSEDRTNTEAFF
few	TRBV5-1	TRBD1	TRBJ2-4	TGCGCCAGCAGCTTCGGACAGGGGGCAGACATTCAGTACTTC	CASSFGQGADIQYF
.	TRBV5-1	.	TRBJ2-3	TGCGCCAGCAGCTTGGGGCTAGCGCGCACAGATACGCAGTATTTT	CASSLGLARTDTQYF
.	TRBV7-6	.	TRBJ1-1	TGTGCCAGCAGCCCACTCCACACCAGTAGCACTGAAGCTTTCTTT	CASSPLHTSSTEAFF
.	TRBV5-6	.	TRBJ2-3	TGTGCCAGCAGCTGGCGGGTTAGCACAGATACGCAGTATTTT	CASSWRVSTDTQYF
few	TRBV19	.	TRBJ2-7	TGTGCCAGTAGTTCGGGGCCTGGGCAGTACTTC	CASSSGPGQYF